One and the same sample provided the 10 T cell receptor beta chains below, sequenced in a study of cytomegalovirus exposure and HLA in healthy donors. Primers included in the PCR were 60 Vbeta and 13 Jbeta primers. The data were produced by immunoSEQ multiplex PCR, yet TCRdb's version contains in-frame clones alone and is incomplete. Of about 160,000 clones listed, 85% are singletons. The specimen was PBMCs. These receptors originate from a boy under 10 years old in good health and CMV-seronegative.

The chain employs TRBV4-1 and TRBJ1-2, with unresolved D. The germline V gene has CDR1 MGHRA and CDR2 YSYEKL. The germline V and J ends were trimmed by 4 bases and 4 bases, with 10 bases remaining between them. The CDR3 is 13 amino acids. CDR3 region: CASSLPDFYGYTF. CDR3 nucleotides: TGCGCCAGCAGCCTCCCGGACTTCTATGGCTACACCTTC.

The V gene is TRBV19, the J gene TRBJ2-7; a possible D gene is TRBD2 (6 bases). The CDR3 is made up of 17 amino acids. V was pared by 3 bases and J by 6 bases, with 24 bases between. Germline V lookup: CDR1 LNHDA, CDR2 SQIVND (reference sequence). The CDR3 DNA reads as TGTGCCAGTAGTATTCGACGCTCCGGACTACTCTCGGGCGAGCAGTACTTC. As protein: CASSIRRSGLLSGEQYF.

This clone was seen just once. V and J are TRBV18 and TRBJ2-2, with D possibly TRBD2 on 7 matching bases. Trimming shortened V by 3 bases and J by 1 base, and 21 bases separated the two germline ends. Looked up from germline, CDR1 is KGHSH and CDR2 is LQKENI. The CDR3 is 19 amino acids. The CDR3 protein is CASSPESPWRGGNTGELFF. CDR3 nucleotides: TGTGCCAGCTCACCGGAGAGCCCGTGGAGGGGGGGGAACACCGGGGAGCTGTTTTTT.

CDR3: CASRGGGQELFF. The DNA for the CDR3 is TGTGCCAGCCGAGGGGGGGGTCAGGAGCTGTTTTTT. This chain joins TRBV7-8 and TRBJ2-2; maybe TRBD2 (7 bases). CDR1 and CDR2 (germline): SGHVS, FQNEAQ. The CDR3 length is 12 residues. Trimming shortened V by 8 bases and J by 10 bases, and 14 bases separated the two germline ends.

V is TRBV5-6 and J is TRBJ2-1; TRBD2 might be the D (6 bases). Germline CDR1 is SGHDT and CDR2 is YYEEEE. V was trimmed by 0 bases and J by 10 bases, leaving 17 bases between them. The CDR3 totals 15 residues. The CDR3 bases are TGTGCCAGCAGCTTGGGATTAGCGGTGGGTCGGGAGCAGTTCTTC. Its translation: CASSLGLAVGREQFF.

CDR3 in amino acids: CAMYTGTDSGGYTF. The CDR3 nucleotides are TGTGCCATGTACACAGGGACGGATTCGGGGGGCTACACCTTC. The chain combines TRBV10-3 with TRBJ1-2; D possibly corresponds to TRBD1 (6 bases). The CDR3 consists of 14 residues. Between the trimmed V and J ends, which lost 9 bases and 8 bases, there was a span of 22 bases. Germline CDR1 and CDR2: ENHRY and SYGVKD.

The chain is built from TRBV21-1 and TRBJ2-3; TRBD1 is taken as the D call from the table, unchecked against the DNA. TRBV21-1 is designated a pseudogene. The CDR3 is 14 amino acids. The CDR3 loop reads CASSIPTAMDTQYF. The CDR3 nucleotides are TGTGCCAGCAGCATACCGACAGCCATGGATACGCAGTATTTT.

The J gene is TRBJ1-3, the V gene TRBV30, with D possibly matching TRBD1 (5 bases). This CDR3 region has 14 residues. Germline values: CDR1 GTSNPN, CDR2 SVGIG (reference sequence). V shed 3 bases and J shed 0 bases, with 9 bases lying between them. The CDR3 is CAWRTQGSGNTIYF. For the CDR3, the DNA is TGTGCCTGGAGGACCCAGGGCTCTGGAAACACCATATATTTT.

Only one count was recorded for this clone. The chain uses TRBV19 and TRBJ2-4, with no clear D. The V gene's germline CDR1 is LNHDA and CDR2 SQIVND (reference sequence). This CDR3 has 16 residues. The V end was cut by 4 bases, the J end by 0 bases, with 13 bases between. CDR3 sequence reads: CASSRNRNLAKNIQYF. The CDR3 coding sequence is TGTGCCAGTAGTAGGAACAGAAATCTAGCCAAAAACATTCAGTACTTC.

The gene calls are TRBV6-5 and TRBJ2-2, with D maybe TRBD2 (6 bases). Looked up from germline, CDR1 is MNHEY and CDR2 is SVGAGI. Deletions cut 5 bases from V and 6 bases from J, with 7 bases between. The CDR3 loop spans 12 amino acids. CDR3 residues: CASSPGAGELFF. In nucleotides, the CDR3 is TGTGCCAGCAGTCCGGGAGCCGGGGAGCTGTTTTTT.